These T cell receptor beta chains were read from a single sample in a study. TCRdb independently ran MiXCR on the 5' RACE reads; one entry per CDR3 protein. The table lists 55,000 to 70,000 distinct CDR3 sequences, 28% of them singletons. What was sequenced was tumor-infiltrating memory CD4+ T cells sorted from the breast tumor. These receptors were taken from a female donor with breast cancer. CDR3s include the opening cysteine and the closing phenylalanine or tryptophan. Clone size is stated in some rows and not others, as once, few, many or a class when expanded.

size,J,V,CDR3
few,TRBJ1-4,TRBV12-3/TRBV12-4,CASSSRLREKLFF
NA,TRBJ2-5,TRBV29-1,CSVETGRETQYF
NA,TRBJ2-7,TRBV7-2,CASSPGSGTGDEQYF
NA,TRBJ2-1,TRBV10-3,CATSSGTGGSGEQFF
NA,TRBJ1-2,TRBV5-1,CASSQSLGEKTAPNYGYTF
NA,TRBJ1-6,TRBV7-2,CASSRTPGTDSPLHF
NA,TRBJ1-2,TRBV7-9,CASILQESWGYTF
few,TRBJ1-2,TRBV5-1,CASSPDGEVPGGYTF
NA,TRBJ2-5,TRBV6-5,CASSYRGKTQYF
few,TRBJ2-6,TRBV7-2,CASSLGGSYSGANVLTF
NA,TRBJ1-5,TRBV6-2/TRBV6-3,CASRQGGDNQPQHF
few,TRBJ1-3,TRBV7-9,CASGTGGNTIYF
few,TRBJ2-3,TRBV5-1,CASRSGSSTDTQYF
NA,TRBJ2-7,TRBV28,CASTSRYEQYF
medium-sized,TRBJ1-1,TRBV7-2,CASSSMYGTEAFF
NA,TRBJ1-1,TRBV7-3,CASRETGDTEAFF
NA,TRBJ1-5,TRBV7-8,CASSFGVQPQHF
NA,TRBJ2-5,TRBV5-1,CASSLAQERETQYF
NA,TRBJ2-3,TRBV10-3,CAISSSTGTGDTQYF
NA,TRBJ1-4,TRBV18,CASSPSTEGATNEKLFF
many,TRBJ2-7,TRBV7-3,CASSLNHAGAEQYF
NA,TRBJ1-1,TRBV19,CASSWDRGTEAFF
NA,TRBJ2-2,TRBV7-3,CASSLNPALDRGELFF
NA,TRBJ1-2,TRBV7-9,CVSSPGTGANYGYTF
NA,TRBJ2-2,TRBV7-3,CASSPMGQGRGELFF
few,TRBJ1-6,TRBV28,CATRKDSVPTPLHF
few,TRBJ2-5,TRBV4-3,CASSQDTYLTNQETQYF
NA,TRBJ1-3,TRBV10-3,CAIGQGATSGNTIYF
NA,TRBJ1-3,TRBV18,CASSPGQGNGNTIYF
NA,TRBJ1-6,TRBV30,CAWRSQGVGSPLHF
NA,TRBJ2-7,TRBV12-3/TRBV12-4,CASSPTGGPYEQYF
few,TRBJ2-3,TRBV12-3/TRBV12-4,CASSLRQGSTDTQYF
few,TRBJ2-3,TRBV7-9,CASSRGSATTDTQYF
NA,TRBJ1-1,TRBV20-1,CSARTTAEGTEAFF
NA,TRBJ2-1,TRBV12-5,CASGTGLGEQFF
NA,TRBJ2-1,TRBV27,CASSRIGGGPGSEQFF
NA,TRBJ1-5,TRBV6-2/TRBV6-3,CASCNGPNQPQHF
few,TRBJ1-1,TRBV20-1,CSAGWGNTEAFF
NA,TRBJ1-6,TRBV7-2,CASRYAGQLYNSPLHF
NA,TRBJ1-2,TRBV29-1,CSVDPGPNYCYTF
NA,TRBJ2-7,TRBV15,CATSRDLGLAGGDYEQYF
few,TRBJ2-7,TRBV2,CASRRDVEAGEQYF
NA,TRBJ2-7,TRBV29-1,CSVDGYYTGELNEQYF
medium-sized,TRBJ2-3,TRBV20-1,CTALGNTDTQYF
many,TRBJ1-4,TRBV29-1,CSVVDPGPEKLFF
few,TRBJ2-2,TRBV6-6,CASSYSRDTGELFF
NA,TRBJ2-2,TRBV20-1,CSAREAGTHLGELFF
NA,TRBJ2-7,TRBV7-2,CASSLDYEQYF
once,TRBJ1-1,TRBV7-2,CASSPYVNTEAFF
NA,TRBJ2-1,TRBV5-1,CASSLGQISEQFF
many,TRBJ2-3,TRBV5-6,CASSLTGRITDTQYF
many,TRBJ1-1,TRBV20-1,CSANHMNTEAFF
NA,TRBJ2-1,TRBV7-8,CASSLVAGVGEQFF
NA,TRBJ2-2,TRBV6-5,CASSYPGQAGGELFF
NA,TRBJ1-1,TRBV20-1,CSARSRDIGNTEAFF
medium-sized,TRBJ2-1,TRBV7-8,CASSISGPSYNEQFF
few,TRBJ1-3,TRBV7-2,CASSLAGPDSGNTIYF